The 9 T cell receptor beta chains below come from one sample, sequenced in a study of T-cell reconstitution after alpha-beta-depleted transplantation in children. Preparing the TCRbeta library involved the use of unique molecular identifiers. TCRdb re-derived calls from the PCR reads in MiXCR, one entry per CDR3 protein. This table has around 600,000 distinct CDR3 sequences, roughly 17% appearing once. This specimen was PBMCs from the stem cell graft donor, taken from the stem cell graft. The receptors derive from a human donor who donated a stem cell graft to a child with acute myeloid leukemia.

At least ten counts were recorded for this clonotype. The chain employs TRBV5-6 and TRBJ2-7, with D possibly TRBD1 on 5 matching bases. Germline CDR1 reads SGHDT; CDR2 reads YYEEEE. The CDR3 runs 15 residues. The V end lost 0 bases, the J end lost 5 bases, and 15 bases lay between the germline ends. The CDR3 DNA follows: TGTGCCAGCAGCTTGGCCCAGGGTGGGATCCACGAGCAGTACTTC. Residues: CASSLAQGGIHEQYF.

This clonotype was detected a few times. The chain has TRBV7-9 and TRBJ2-7; TRBD1 agrees at 8 bases. V shed 2 bases and J 3 bases; nucleotides not matched to a gene: 6. The CDR3 covers 15 residues. CDR1 SEHNR and CDR2 FQNEAQ come from the germline V gene (reference sequence). CDR3: CASSLKWTGNYEQYF. The CDR3 DNA reads as TGTGCCAGCAGCTTAAAGTGGACAGGGAACTACGAGCAGTACTTC.

This chain joins TRBV20-1 and TRBJ1-5; no definite D call. This CDR3 is 14 amino acids long. V dropped 1 base and J dropped 3 bases, with 10 bases sitting between them. Germline CDR1 DFQATT, CDR2 SNEGSKA (reference sequence). CDR3 sequence reads: CSARVPGHNQPQHF. CDR3 nucleotides: TGCAGTGCTAGAGTCCCCGGCCACAATCAGCCCCAGCATTTT.

The J gene is TRBJ1-2, the V gene TRBV5-6, with unresolved D. Germline V gene data show CDR1 as SGHDT and CDR2 as YYEEEE. V was trimmed by 3 bases and J by 0 bases, leaving 6 bases between them. The CDR3 is made up of 13 amino acids. The CDR3 DNA follows: TGTGCCAGCAGCTCGGTAACTAACTATGGCTACACCTTC. This translates into CASSSVTNYGYTF.

A few counts support this clonotype. The CDR3 DNA reads TGCGCCAGCAGCTTCGGGAGGAGGATCGATAACACTGAAGCTTTCTTT. It is translated as CASSFGRRIDNTEAFF. V is TRBV5-1 and J is TRBJ1-1; D unclear. Trimming pared 2 bases from V and 2 bases from J, leaving 16 bases between. Germline V gene sequence: CDR1 SGHRS, CDR2 YFSETQ. There are 16 residues in the CDR3. The full variable domain, rest sourced from reference TRBV5-1 and TRBJ1-1, is KAGVTQTPRYLIKTRGQQVTLSCSPISGHRSVSWYQQTPGQGLQFLFEYFSETQRNKGNFPGRFSGRQFSNSRSEMNVSTLELGDSALYLCASSFGRRIDNTEAFFGQGTRLTVV.

This chain connects TRBV12-3 or TRBV12-4 to TRBJ2-3; 7 positions agree with TRBD2. The V segment lost 6 bases and the J segment 0 bases; nucleotides outside the gene matches: 6. The CDR3 has 15 residues. CDR3 DNA sequence: TGTGCCAGCAGCTCCGGGCGGGGGAGCACAGATACGCAGTATTTT. Amino acid sequence: CASSSGRGSTDTQYF.

This clonotype has at least ten counts. The chain combines TRBV5-6 with TRBJ2-1; no definite D call. The CDR3 runs to 13 residues. The germline V gene encodes CDR1 SGHDT and CDR2 YYEEEE. V was shortened by 0 bases and J by 7 bases, with 8 bases between the two germline ends. This chain's CDR3 is CASSLVGRNEQFF. The CDR3, as DNA: TGTGCCAGCAGCTTGGTAGGGCGAAATGAGCAGTTCTTC.

This clonotype was seen only once. V is TRBV5-1 and J is TRBJ2-5; 9 bases are shared with TRBD1. V lost 2 bases to trimming and J lost 5 bases; unmatched junction nucleotides: 7. CDR3 size: 15 residues. Germline CDR1 reads SGHRS; CDR2 reads YFSETQ. CDR3 bases: TGCGCCAGCAGCTTCGGACAGGGGCAGATCGAGACCCAGTACTTC. Its protein is CASSFGQGQIETQYF. Variable domain in full (rest from reference TRBV5-1 and TRBJ2-5): KAGVTQTPRYLIKTRGQQVTLSCSPISGHRSVSWYQQTPGQGLQFLFEYFSETQRNKGNFPGRFSGRQFSNSRSEMNVSTLELGDSALYLCASSFGQGQIETQYFGPGTRLLVL.

The chain joins TRBV7-6 to TRBJ2-7; 7 bases align to TRBD1. After removal of 5 bases from V and 2 bases from J, the junction contained 9 bases not matched to a gene. This CDR3 has 15 residues. CDR1 is SGHVS, CDR2 FNYEAQ, per germline. The CDR3 region is CASSQGLGQPYEQYF. CDR3 sequence (DNA): TGTGCCAGCAGCCAAGGGCTGGGACAGCCCTACGAGCAGTACTTC.